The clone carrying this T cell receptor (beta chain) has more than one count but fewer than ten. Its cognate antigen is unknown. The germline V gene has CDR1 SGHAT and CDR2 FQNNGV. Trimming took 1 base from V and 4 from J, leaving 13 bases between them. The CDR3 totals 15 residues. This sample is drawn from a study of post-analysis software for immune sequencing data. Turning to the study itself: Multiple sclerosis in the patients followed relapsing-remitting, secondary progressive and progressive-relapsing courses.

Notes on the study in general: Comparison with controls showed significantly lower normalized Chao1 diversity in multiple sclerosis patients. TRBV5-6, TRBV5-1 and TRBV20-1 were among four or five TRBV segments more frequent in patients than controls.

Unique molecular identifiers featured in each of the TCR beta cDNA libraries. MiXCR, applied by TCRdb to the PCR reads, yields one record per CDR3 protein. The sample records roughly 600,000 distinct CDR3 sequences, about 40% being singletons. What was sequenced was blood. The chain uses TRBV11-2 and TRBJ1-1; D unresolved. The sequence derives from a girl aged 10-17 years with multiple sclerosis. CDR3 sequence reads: CASSLGTLGSTEAFF. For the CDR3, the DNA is TGTGCCAGCAGCTTAGGCACGTTAGGGTCCACTGAAGCTTTCTTT.